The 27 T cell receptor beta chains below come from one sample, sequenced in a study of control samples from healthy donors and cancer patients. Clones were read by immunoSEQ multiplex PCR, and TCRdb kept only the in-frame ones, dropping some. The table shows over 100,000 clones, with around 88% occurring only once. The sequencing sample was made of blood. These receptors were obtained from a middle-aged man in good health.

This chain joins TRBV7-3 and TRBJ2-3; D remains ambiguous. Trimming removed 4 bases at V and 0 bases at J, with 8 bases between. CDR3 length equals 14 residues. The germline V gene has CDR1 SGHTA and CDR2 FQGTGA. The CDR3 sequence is CASSSGWSTDTQYF. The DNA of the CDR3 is TGTGCCAGCAGCTCCGGGTGGAGCACAGATACGCAGTATTTT.

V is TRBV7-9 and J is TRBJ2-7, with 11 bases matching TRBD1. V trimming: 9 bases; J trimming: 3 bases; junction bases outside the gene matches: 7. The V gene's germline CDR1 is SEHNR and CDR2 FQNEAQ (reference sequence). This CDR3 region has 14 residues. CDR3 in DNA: TGTGCCAGTGCCCCGGGACAGGGGGTCTACGAGCAGTACTTC. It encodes CASAPGQGVYEQYF.

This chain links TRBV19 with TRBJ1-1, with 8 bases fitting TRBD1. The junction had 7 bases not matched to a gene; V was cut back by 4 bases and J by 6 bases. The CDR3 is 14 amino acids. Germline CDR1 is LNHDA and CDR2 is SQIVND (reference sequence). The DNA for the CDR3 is TGTGCCAGTAGTACTCACAGGGGGAGGCCTGAAGCTTTCTTT. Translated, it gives CASSTHRGRPEAFF.

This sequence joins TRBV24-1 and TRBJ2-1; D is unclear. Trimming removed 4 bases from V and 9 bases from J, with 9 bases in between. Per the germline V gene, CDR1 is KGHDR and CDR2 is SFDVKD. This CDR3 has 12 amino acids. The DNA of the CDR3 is TGTGCCACCAGTGAGACAATAGCTGAGCAGTTCTTC. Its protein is CATSETIAEQFF.

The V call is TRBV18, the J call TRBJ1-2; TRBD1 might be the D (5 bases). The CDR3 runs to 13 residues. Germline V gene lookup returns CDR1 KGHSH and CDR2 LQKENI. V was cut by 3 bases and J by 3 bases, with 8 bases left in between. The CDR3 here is CASSPGLDYGYTF. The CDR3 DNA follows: TGTGCCAGCTCACCGGGACTGGACTATGGCTACACCTTC.

CDR3 residues: CASVRANGELFF. The DNA for the CDR3 is TGTGCCAGCGTACGGGCCAACGGGGAGCTGTTTTTT. The chain is built from TRBV11-3 and TRBJ2-2; no definite D call. This CDR3 spans 12 amino acids. The germline gives CDR1 SGHNT, CDR2 YENEEA. Trimming took off 8 bases at V and 7 bases at J, with 11 bases between the two ends.

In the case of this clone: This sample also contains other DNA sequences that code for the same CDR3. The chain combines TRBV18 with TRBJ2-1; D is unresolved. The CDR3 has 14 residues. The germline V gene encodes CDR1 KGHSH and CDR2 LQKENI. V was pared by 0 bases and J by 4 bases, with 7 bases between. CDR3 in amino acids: CASSPPEGYNEQFF. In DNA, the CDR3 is TGTGCCAGCTCACCACCTGAAGGGTACAATGAGCAGTTCTTC.

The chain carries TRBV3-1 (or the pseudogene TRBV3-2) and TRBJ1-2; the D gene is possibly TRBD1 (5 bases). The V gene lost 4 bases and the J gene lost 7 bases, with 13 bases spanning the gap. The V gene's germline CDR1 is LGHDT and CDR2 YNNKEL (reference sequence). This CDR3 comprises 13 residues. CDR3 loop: CASSPPGFGGYTF. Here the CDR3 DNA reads TGTGCCAGCAGCCCCCCAGGGTTCGGTGGCTACACCTTC.

The CDR3 protein is CASSIRVGQGGTGELFF. The DNA of the CDR3 is TGTGCCAGTAGTATAAGGGTGGGCCAGGGTGGCACCGGGGAGCTGTTTTTT. The chain joins TRBV19 to TRBJ2-2; the D gene is possibly TRBD1 (5 bases). V dropped 2 bases and J dropped 4 bases, with 17 bases sitting between them. There are 17 residues in the CDR3. The germline V gene has CDR1 LNHDA and CDR2 SQIVND (reference sequence).

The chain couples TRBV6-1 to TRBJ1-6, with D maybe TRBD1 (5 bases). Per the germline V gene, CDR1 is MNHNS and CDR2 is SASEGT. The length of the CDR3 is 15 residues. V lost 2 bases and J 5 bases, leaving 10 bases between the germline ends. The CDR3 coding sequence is TGTGCCAGCAGTGAATCCGAAGGGGATAATTCACCCCTCCACTTT. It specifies CASSESEGDNSPLHF.

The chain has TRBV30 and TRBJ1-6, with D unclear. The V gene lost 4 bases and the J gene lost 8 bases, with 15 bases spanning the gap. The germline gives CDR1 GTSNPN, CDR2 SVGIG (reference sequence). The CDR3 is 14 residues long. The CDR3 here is CAWKAETTYSPLHF. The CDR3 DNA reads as TGTGCCTGGAAGGCGGAAACCACATATTCACCCCTCCACTTT.

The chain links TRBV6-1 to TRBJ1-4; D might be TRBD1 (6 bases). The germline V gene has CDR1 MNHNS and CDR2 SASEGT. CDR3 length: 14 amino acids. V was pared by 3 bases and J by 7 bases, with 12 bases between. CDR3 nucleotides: TGTGCCAGCAGTGAGGGGGCTTCAGCTGAAAAACTGTTTTTT. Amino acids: CASSEGASAEKLFF.

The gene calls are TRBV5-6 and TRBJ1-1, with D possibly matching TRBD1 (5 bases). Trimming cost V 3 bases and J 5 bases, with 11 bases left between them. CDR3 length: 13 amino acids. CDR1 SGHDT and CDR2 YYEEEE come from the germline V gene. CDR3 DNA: TGTGCCAGCAGCTCGACAGATAGAACTGAAGCTTTCTTT. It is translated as CASSSTDRTEAFF.

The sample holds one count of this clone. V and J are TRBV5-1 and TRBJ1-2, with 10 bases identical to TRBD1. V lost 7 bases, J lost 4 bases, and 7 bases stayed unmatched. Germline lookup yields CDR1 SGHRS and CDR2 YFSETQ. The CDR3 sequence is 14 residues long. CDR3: CASHGQGDLYGYTF. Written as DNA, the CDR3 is TGCGCCAGCCATGGACAGGGGGACCTCTATGGCTACACCTTC.

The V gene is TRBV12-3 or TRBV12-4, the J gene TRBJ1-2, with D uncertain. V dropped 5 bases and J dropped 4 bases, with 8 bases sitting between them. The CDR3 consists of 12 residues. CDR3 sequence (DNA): TGTGCCAGCAGTCAGCGCGTCTATGGCTACACCTTC. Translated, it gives CASSQRVYGYTF.

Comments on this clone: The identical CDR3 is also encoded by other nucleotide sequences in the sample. CDR3 loop: CASSLSSNQPQHF. For the CDR3, the DNA is TGTGCCAGCAGTTTGTCTAGCAATCAGCCCCAGCATTTT. The chain is built from TRBV27 and TRBJ1-5; D ambiguous. Germline values: CDR1 MNHEY, CDR2 SMNVEV (reference sequence). The CDR3 contains 13 residues. Trimming shortened V by 3 bases and J by 0 bases, and 3 bases separated the two germline ends.

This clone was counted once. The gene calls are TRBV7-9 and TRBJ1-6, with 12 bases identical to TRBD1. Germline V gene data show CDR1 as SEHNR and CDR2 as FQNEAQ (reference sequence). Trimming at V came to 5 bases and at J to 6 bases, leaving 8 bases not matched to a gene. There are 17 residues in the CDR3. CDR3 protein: CASSIRGQGASNSPLHF. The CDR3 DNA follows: TGTGCCAGCAGCATACGGGGACAGGGGGCTAGTAATTCACCCCTCCACTTT.

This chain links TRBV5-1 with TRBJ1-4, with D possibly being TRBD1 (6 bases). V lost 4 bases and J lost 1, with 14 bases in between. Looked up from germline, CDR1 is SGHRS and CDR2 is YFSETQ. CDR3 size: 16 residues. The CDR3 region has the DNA TGCGCCAGCAGCCCAGAGGACAGTCTAACTAATGAAAAACTGTTTTTT. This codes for CASSPEDSLTNEKLFF.

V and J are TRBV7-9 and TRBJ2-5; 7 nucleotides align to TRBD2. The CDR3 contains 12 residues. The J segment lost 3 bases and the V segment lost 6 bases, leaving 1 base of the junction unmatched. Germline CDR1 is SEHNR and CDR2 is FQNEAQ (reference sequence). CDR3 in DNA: TGTGCCAGCAGAAGCGGGGAAGAGACCCAGTACTTC. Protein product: CASRSGEETQYF.

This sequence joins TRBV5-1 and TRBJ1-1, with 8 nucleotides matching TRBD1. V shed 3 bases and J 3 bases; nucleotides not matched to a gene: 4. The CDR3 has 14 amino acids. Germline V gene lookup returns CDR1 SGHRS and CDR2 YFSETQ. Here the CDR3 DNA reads TGCGCCAGCAGCTACACGACAGGGGACACTGAAGCTTTCTTT. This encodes CASSYTTGDTEAFF.

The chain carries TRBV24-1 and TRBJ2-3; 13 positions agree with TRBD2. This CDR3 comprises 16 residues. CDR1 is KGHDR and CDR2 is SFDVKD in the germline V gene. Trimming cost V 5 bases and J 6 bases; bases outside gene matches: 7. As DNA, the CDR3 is TGTGCCACCAGTGGTGGGACTAGCGGGGACAGGGATACGCAGTATTTT. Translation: CATSGGTSGDRDTQYF.

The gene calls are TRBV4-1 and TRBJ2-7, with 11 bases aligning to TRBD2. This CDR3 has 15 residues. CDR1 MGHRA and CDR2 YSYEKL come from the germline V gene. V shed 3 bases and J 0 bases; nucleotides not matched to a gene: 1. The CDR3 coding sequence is TGCGCCAGCAGCCAGGGACTAGCGGACTCCTACGAGCAGTACTTC. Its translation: CASSQGLADSYEQYF.

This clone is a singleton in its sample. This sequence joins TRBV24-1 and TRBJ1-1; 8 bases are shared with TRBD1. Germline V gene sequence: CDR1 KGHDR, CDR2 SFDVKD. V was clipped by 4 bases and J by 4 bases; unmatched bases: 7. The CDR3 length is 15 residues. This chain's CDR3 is CATSEKTGGGTEAFF. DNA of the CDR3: TGTGCCACCAGTGAAAAAACAGGGGGAGGCACTGAAGCTTTCTTT.

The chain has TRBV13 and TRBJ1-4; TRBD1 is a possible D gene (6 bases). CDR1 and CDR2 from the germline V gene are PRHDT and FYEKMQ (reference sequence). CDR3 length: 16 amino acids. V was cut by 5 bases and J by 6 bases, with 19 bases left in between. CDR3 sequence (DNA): TGTGCCAGCAGCCCCCCGGGCAGGGGTAGAGATGAAAAACTGTTTTTT. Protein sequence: CASSPPGRGRDEKLFF.

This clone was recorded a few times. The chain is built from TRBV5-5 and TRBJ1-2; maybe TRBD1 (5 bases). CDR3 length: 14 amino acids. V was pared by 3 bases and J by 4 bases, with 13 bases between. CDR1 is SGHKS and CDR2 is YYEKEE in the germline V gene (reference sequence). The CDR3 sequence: CASSSQVGSYGYTF. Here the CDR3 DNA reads TGTGCCAGCAGCTCACAGGTGGGGAGCTATGGCTACACCTTC.

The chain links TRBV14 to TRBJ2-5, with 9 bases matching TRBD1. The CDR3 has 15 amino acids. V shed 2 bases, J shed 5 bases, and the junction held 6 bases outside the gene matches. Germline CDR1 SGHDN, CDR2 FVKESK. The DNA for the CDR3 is TGTGCCAGCAGCCAAAGAACAGGGGGCCAGGAGACCCAGTACTTC. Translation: CASSQRTGGQETQYF.

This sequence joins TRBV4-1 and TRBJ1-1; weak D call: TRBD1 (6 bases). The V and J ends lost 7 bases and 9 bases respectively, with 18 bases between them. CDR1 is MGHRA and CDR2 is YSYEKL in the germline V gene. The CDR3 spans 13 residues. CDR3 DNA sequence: TGCGCCAGCACCAACCAAGGACAGACGAAAGCTTTCTTT. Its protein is CASTNQGQTKAFF.